Below, 24 T cell receptor beta chains from the same sample are listed, as sequenced in a study of blood T cell repertoires in COVID-19. TCRdb keeps only in-frame clones here, not all; method: immunoSEQ multiplex PCR. The table lists tens of thousands of clones, around 90% of them singletons. Sequenced: peripheral blood. These receptors were collected from a human donor in a cohort sampled during active COVID-19.

This chain links TRBV7-8 with TRBJ2-2; 7 positions match TRBD1. CDR1 is SGHVS, CDR2 FQNEAQ, per germline. Germline trimming cut 5 bases from V and 9 bases from J; bases unmatched to any gene: 9. The CDR3 sequence is 14 residues long. CDR3 DNA: TGTGCCAGCAGCACTCGACAGGGAGCAAGGGAGCTGTTTTTT. Translation gives CASSTRQGARELFF.

This chain uses TRBV6-5 with TRBJ2-5, with D maybe TRBD2 (5 bases). The CDR3 totals 13 residues. V lost 10 bases and J 2 bases, leaving 14 bases between the germline ends. Germline V CDR1 and CDR2: MNHEY, SVGAGI. CDR3 protein: CATLRRQQETQYF. Written as DNA, the CDR3 is TGTGCCACGCTCAGGAGGCAGCAAGAGACCCAGTACTTC.

The genes are TRBV15 and TRBJ1-5; D perhaps matches TRBD1 (6 bases). This CDR3 spans 15 amino acids. Trimming left V 2 bases short and J 9 bases short, with 17 bases between. Germline V gives CDR1 LNHNV, CDR2 YYDKDF (reference sequence). CDR3 residues: CATSRPQGGRAPQHF. In nucleotides, the CDR3 is TGTGCCACCAGCAGACCACAGGGAGGGAGGGCGCCCCAGCATTTT. Full variable domain (rest looked up from reference TRBV15 and TRBJ1-5): DAMVIQNPRYQVTQFGKPVTLSCSQTLNHNVMYWYQQKSSQAPKLLFHYYDKDFNNEADTPDNFQSRRPNTSFCFLDIRSPGLGDTAMYLCATSRPQGGRAPQHFGDGTRLSIL.

This rearrangement joins TRBV20-1 to TRBJ1-2; D uncertain. Germline V lookup: CDR1 DFQATT, CDR2 SNEGSKA (reference sequence). This CDR3 spans 11 amino acids. V gave up 4 bases and J gave up 8 bases, with 11 bases separating them. For the CDR3, the DNA is TGCAGTGCTACTGAGCTAGAGGGCTACACCTTC. Amino acids: CSATELEGYTF.

The chain is built from TRBV5-1 and TRBJ1-5; D remains ambiguous. This CDR3 region has 15 residues. In germline, CDR1 is SGHRS, CDR2 YFSETQ. The germline V and J ends were trimmed by 0 bases and 4 bases, with 11 bases remaining between them. The CDR3 coding sequence is TGCGCCAGCAGCTTGGTTCCGGAGGTAAATCAGCCCCAGCATTTT. Its translation is CASSLVPEVNQPQHF.

The rearrangement joins TRBV5-4 to TRBJ2-1; possibly TRBD1 for D (6 bases). The CDR3 runs to 14 residues. V lost 2 bases, J lost 8 bases, and 14 bases lay in between. Looked up from germline, CDR1 is SGHNT and CDR2 is YYREEE (reference sequence). CDR3 sequence reads: CASSFGASGDEQFF. In DNA form, the CDR3 reads TGTGCCAGCAGCTTTGGTGCCTCAGGGGATGAGCAGTTCTTC.

The CDR3 loop is CASSLGADKQFF. The CDR3 DNA reads as TGTGCCAGCAGCTTAGGGGCTGACAAGCAGTTCTTC. The rearrangement joins TRBV7-9 to TRBJ2-1, with D hard to call. Germline V gene data show CDR1 as SEHNR and CDR2 as FQNEAQ (reference sequence). This CDR3 is built from 12 residues. The V gene lost 1 base and the J gene lost 11 bases, with 9 bases spanning the gap.

J is TRBJ2-7 and V is TRBV19; 9 nucleotides align to TRBD2. Germline trimming cut 5 bases from V and 1 base from J; bases unmatched to any gene: 6. The V gene's germline CDR1 is LNHDA and CDR2 SQIVND (reference sequence). The CDR3 has 15 amino acids. The CDR3 loop is CASSRSGGPSYEQYF. The CDR3 bases are TGTGCCAGTAGTCGAAGCGGGGGGCCATCCTACGAGCAGTACTTC.

The V call is TRBV30, the J call TRBJ1-6; the D is unclear. V dropped 3 bases and J dropped 10 bases, with 13 bases sitting between them. The CDR3 consists of 13 residues. Germline V CDR1 and CDR2: GTSNPN, SVGIG (reference sequence). The CDR3 region is CAWRGRRESPLHF. The CDR3 DNA reads TGTGCCTGGAGGGGTAGGCGGGAATCACCCCTCCACTTT. The whole variable domain, filled in from reference TRBV30 and TRBJ1-6, reads SQTIHQWPATLVQPVGSPLSLECTVEGTSNPNLYWYRQAAGRGLQLLFYSVGIGQISSEVPQNLSASRPQDRQFILSSKKLLLSDSGFYLCAWRGRRESPLHFGNGTRLTVT.

The CDR3 bases are TGTGCCAGTACCTCCACGGTGCGGCCAGCCACTGAAGCTTTCTTT. Its protein is CASTSTVRPATEAFF. The chain is built from TRBV19 and TRBJ1-1; no clear D gene. The CDR3 is made up of 15 amino acids. Trimming stripped 7 bases from V and 4 bases from J, with 19 bases between. Germline V gives CDR1 LNHDA, CDR2 SQIVND (reference sequence).

This clone showed up just once. V is TRBV5-4 and J is TRBJ2-1; TRBD2 matches at 8 bases. Trimming removed 2 bases from V and 7 bases from J; junction bases left unmatched: 8. Per germline, CDR1 SGHNT and CDR2 YYREEE (reference sequence). The CDR3 is made up of 15 amino acids. CDR3: CASSFGRGVINEQFF. CDR3 nucleotides: TGTGCCAGCAGCTTTGGGCGGGGGGTGATAAATGAGCAGTTCTTC.

This clone was picked up a small number of times. The chain links TRBV10-1 to TRBJ1-6; D remains ambiguous. The CDR3 covers 15 residues. V lost 2 bases to trimming and J lost 7 bases, with 12 bases between them. CDR1 and CDR2 from the germline V gene are WNHNN and SYGVQD (reference sequence). Here the CDR3 DNA reads TGCGCCAGCAGTGAGCAGCGGTCTGGGAATTCACCCCTCCACTTT. This codes for CASSEQRSGNSPLHF.

J is TRBJ2-2 and V is TRBV23-1; a possible D gene is TRBD2 (6 bases). TRBV23-1 is assigned to the ORF class and has an uncertain function. Trimming removed 4 bases at V and 1 base at J, with 13 bases between. CDR3 length: 16 residues. CDR3 region: CASSRSRRENTGELFF. The CDR3 DNA reads as TGCGCCAGCAGTCGTTCACGGAGGGAGAACACCGGGGAGCTGTTTTTT.

V gene TRBV10-3 combines with J gene TRBJ2-7, with 7 positions matching TRBD1. Germline CDR1 and CDR2: ENHRY and SYGVKD. The length of the CDR3 is 13 residues. V lost 6 bases, J lost 3 bases, and 5 bases stayed unmatched. CDR3 sequence: CAISWGQLYEQYF. The CDR3, as DNA: TGTGCCATCAGCTGGGGACAGCTCTACGAGCAGTACTTC.

The chain has TRBV18 and TRBJ2-5; maybe TRBD1 (6 bases). The CDR3 length is 13 residues. Trimming stripped 2 bases from V and 2 bases from J, with 6 bases between. The germline V gene has CDR1 KGHSH and CDR2 LQKENI. In DNA, the CDR3 is TGTGCCAGCTCACCAGGACAGCAAGAGACCCAGTACTTC. Amino acid sequence: CASSPGQQETQYF. The variable domain in full, completed from reference TRBV18 and TRBJ2-5, reads NAGVMQNPRHLVRRRGQEARLRCSPMKGHSHVYWYRQLPEEGLKFMVYLQKENIIDESGMPKERFSAEFPKEGPSILRIQQVVRGDSAAYFCASSPGQQETQYFGPGTRLLVL.

This chain uses TRBV18 with TRBJ2-1, with 11 positions matching TRBD1. Germline CDR1 is KGHSH and CDR2 is LQKENI. Trimming took 1 base from V and 9 from J; bases not matched to a gene: 5. The CDR3 consists of 15 residues. CDR3 sequence reads: CASSPRTGGAGEQFF. CDR3 bases: TGTGCCAGCTCACCACGGACAGGGGGCGCGGGTGAGCAGTTCTTC.

This chain joins TRBV24-1 and TRBJ1-5; 8 bases map to TRBD1. The CDR3 length is 14 residues. Germline CDR1 and CDR2: KGHDR and SFDVKD. Unmatched junction bases numbered 3, after V lost 4 bases and J lost 5 bases. For the CDR3, the DNA is TGTGCCACCAGTGACCAGACAGGGGATCAGCCCCAGCATTTT. Protein: CATSDQTGDQPQHF.

V and J are TRBV5-1 and TRBJ1-4, with 7 bases fitting TRBD1. The CDR3 is made up of 15 amino acids. Germline assignment: CDR1 SGHRS and CDR2 YFSETQ. V trimming: 4 bases; J trimming: 2 bases; junction bases outside the gene matches: 5. The CDR3 bases are TGCGCCAGCAGCCCGGGCAGGGGGACTAATGAAAAACTGTTTTTT. This translates into CASSPGRGTNEKLFF.

V is TRBV10-1 and J is TRBJ2-3; weak D call: TRBD2 (5 bases). The CDR3 loop spans 13 amino acids. V gave up 2 bases and J gave up 6 bases, with 9 bases separating them. Germline CDR1 reads WNHNN; CDR2 reads SYGVQD (reference sequence). The chain's CDR3 is CASSEMWRDTQYF. The DNA for the CDR3 is TGCGCCAGCAGTGAGATGTGGAGGGATACGCAGTATTTT.

The chain links TRBV9 to TRBJ1-2; 8 bases agree with TRBD1. The trim removed 7 bases at V and 5 bases at J, leaving 7 bases unmatched. Germline lookup yields CDR1 SGDLS and CDR2 YYNGEE. The CDR3 covers 13 residues. This chain's CDR3 is CASAPGQEYGYTF. The CDR3 DNA is TGTGCCAGCGCACCGGGACAGGAGTATGGCTACACCTTC.

The V gene is TRBV21-1, the J gene TRBJ1-3; the D call in the table, TRBD1, was not verified against the DNA. TRBV21-1 is deemed a pseudogene. CDR3 size: 22 residues. The CDR3 protein is CASYRDPTGTGYLNHSGNTIYF. CDR3 bases: TGTGCCAGTTATAGAGACCCCACCGGGACAGGGTATCTAAACCACTCTGGAAACACCATATATTTT.

This clone has only one observation. V and J are TRBV5-6 and TRBJ1-4; 9 bases match TRBD1. V was pared by 4 bases and J by 5 bases, with 9 bases of the junction left unmatched. Germline values: CDR1 SGHDT, CDR2 YYEEEE. This CDR3 region has 16 residues. CDR3 nucleotides: TGTGCCAGCAGCCCGTTTACAGGGGGCCGCAATGAAAAACTGTTTTTT. The encoded protein is CASSPFTGGRNEKLFF.

Regarding this clone: The CDR3 does not close with the conserved phenylalanine or tryptophan, likely indicating a read error. The rearrangement links TRBV7-8 to TRBJ1-6; 7 nucleotides line up with TRBD1. V was clipped by 4 bases and J by 6 bases; unmatched bases: 12. Per germline, CDR1 SGHVS and CDR2 FQNEAQ. The CDR3 is made up of 17 amino acids. As DNA, the CDR3 is TGTGCCAGCAGCTCAGGCGCTGGGACAGTTCTTAATTCACCCCTCCACCTT. Its translation: CASSSGAGTVLNSPLHL.

About this clone itself: Sequence at one end of the junction differs from germline and may be a read error. CDR3 residues: CASSQEERTHKRNEQFF. The CDR3 DNA sequence: TGTGCCAGCAGTCAAGAGGAGCGGACTCACAAACGCAATGAGCAGTTCTTC. V usage is TRBV4-2 and J usage is TRBJ2-1, with a possible D match to TRBD2 (5 bases). This CDR3 has 17 amino acids. Germline loops: CDR1 LGHNA, CDR2 YNFKEQ.